The rows below give T cell receptor beta chains drawn from one sample of a study of cytomegalovirus exposure and HLA in healthy donors. The data were produced by immunoSEQ multiplex PCR, yet TCRdb's version contains in-frame clones alone and is incomplete. The sample includes 100,000 or so clones, 76% of them seen just once. Sequenced input: PBMCs. These receptor sequences come from a woman in her forties or fifties in good health and CMV-seropositive. Each CDR3 is given with its conserved first and last residue. D genes are given only for firm matches. Size is stated for part of the rows, as once, few or many counts, or as a class when the clone is expanded.

d_gene | j_gene | v_gene | abundance | CDR3nt | CDR3aa
. | TRBJ1-2 | TRBV20-1 | . | TGCAGTGCTGAGTCGTCCGATGGCTACACCTTC | CSAESSDGYTF
TRBD2 | TRBJ2-7 | TRBV18 | . | TGTGCCAGCCAACGGGTAGCGGGGGTAGAGCAGTACTTC | CASQRVAGVEQYF
. | TRBJ1-1 | TRBV4-1 | . | TGCGCCAGCAGCCAAGATCGGGTGGGGAACACTGAAGCTTTCTTT | CASSQDRVGNTEAFF
. | TRBJ2-7 | TRBV5-6 | . | TGTGCCAGCAGCCTACTGGACAGCTACGAGCAGTACTTC | CASSLLDSYEQYF
TRBD1 | TRBJ1-2 | TRBV27 | . | TGTGCCAGCAGTTCGGACAGGGAAAACTATGGCTACACCTTC | CASSSDRENYGYTF
. | TRBJ1-2 | TRBV4-1 | . | TGCGCCAGCAGCCAAGATTTCGTAACCCCCGCGGGCTACACCTTC | CASSQDFVTPAGYTF
. | TRBJ2-7 | TRBV5-1 | . | TGCGCCAGCAGCTTGGGCTCTAGTTTCTACGAGCAGTACTTC | CASSLGSSFYEQYF
. | TRBJ1-2 | TRBV5-6 | . | TGTGCCAGCAGCTTGGGGGGCCAACGTGGCTACACCTTC | CASSLGGQRGYTF
. | TRBJ2-1 | TRBV13 | . | TGTGCCAGCAGCTACGGGGGCAATGAGCAGTTCTTC | CASSYGGNEQFF
. | TRBJ1-3 | TRBV18 | once | TGTGCCAGCTCACCGGACAACTCTGGAAACACCATATATTTT | CASSPDNSGNTIYF
TRBD1 | TRBJ1-5 | TRBV27 | . | TGTGCCAGCAGCGATGGACAGGGCAATCAGCCCCAGCATTTT | CASSDGQGNQPQHF
TRBD1 | TRBJ2-1 | TRBV11-2 | . | TGTGCCAGCAGCTTAGATCTCAGGGGGCTCACCTATTTCTTC | CASSLDLRGLTYFF
TRBD2 | TRBJ2-1 | TRBV7-6 | . | TGTGCCAGCAGCCCTGGACTAGCGGGAGCCTACAATGAGCAGTTCTTC | CASSPGLAGAYNEQFF
TRBD1 | TRBJ2-5 | TRBV5-1 | . | TGCGCCAGCAGCTTACAGGGGGTCCAAGAGACCCAGTACTTC | CASSLQGVQETQYF
. | TRBJ2-3 | TRBV7-6 | medium-sized | TGTGCCAGCAGCTTAACAGGGCAAACAGATACGCAGTATTTT | CASSLTGQTDTQYF
TRBD1 | TRBJ2-2 | TRBV6-5 | . | TGTGCCAGCCAGGGGGCTATCACCGGGGAGCTGTTTTTT | CASQGAITGELFF
. | TRBJ1-2 | TRBV5-8 | . | TGTGCCAGCAGCCCTGAGGGGGGGCCCTCCTTTAACTATGGCTACACCTTC | CASSPEGGPSFNYGYTF
. | TRBJ2-1 | TRBV15 | . | TGTGCCACCAGCGCCCGGGACACCTACAATGAGCAGTTCTTC | CATSARDTYNEQFF
. | TRBJ2-2 | TRBV5-6 | . | TGTGCCAGCAGCTCCTCAGGGTCCACCGGGGAGCTGTTTTTT | CASSSSGSTGELFF
. | TRBJ2-7 | TRBV27 | few | TGTGCCAGCAGTCTCTCGCGGGCGACCTACGAGCAGTACTTC | CASSLSRATYEQYF
TRBD1 | TRBJ1-2 | TRBV19 | . | TGTGCCAGTAGTACACAGGGGAACTATGGCTACACCTTC | CASSTQGNYGYTF
TRBD2 | TRBJ2-1 | TRBV27 | . | TGTGCCAGCAGCGTGACTAGCGGACATTCCTACAATGAGCAGTTCTTC | CASSVTSGHSYNEQFF
. | TRBJ2-2 | TRBV9 | . | TGTGCCAGCAGCGTCGGGCAGGGAACCGGGGAGCTGTTTTTT | CASSVGQGTGELFF
. | TRBJ2-1 | TRBV27 | . | TGTGCCAGCAGTGGCGGGTTTTCCTACAATGAGCAGTTCTTC | CASSGGFSYNEQFF
. | TRBJ2-7 | TRBV28 | . | TGTGCCAGCAGTTTAGACAGTCCTTCCTACGAGCAGTACTTC | CASSLDSPSYEQYF
TRBD1 | TRBJ2-7 | TRBV18 | . | TGTGCCAGCTCACTCACCGGGACAGCCCCGGGCGAGCAGTACTTC | CASSLTGTAPGEQYF
TRBD1 | TRBJ1-1 | TRBV5-1 | . | TGCGCCAGCAGCTTTAGTGACAGGGCCCCTGAAGCTTTCTTT | CASSFSDRAPEAFF
TRBD2 | TRBJ2-3 | TRBV4-1 | . | TGCGCCAGCAGCCAAGGGGGCGGGAGATACACAGATACGCAGTATTTT | CASSQGGGRYTDTQYF
. | TRBJ1-2 | TRBV6-5 | . | TGTGCCAGCAGTGCCACAGCCAACTATGGCTACACCTTC | CASSATANYGYTF
. | TRBJ1-1 | TRBV19 | . | TGTGCCAGTAGTATAGGATCCTCGGTGACTGAAGCTTTCTTT | CASSIGSSVTEAFF
. | TRBJ1-1 | TRBV19 | . | TGTGCCAGTAGTATACTGGGGACACTGAACACTGAAGCTTTCTTT | CASSILGTLNTEAFF
TRBD1 | TRBJ2-7 | TRBV2 | . | TGTGCCAGCAGCCTTCTCCAGACAGGGAGTAAATACGAGCAGTACTTC | CASSLLQTGSKYEQYF
TRBD1 | TRBJ1-1 | TRBV29-1 | . | TGCAGCGCGGGGCAGGGGGCTATGAACACTGAAGCTTTCTTT | CSAGQGAMNTEAFF
TRBD1 | TRBJ2-2 | TRBV5-1 | . | TGCGCCAGCAGCCCCGGACAGGGTCTCACCGGGGAGCTGTTTTTT | CASSPGQGLTGELFF
TRBD2 | TRBJ2-2 | TRBV7-9 | . | TGTGCCAGCGCCCCAGGCGGGGGAGGGCCGGACACCGGGGAGCTGTTTTTT | CASAPGGGGPDTGELFF
. | TRBJ1-6 | TRBV18 | . | TGTGCCAGCTCACTTCGCCCGGGGGGGGATAATTCACCCCTCCACTTT | CASSLRPGGDNSPLHF
. | TRBJ2-7 | TRBV7-9 | . | TGTGCCAGCAGCATAACCACAGGGAGTTACGAGCAGTACTTC | CASSITTGSYEQYF
TRBD1 | TRBJ1-2 | TRBV5-5 | . | TGTGCCAGCAGCTCCCGGGACAGGGGAGACTACACCTTC | CASSSRDRGDYTF
. | TRBJ1-1 | TRBV5-8 | . | TGTGCCAGCAGCGTCCGACTTAAAGCTTTCTTT | CASSVRLKAFF
. | TRBJ2-5 | TRBV10-3 | . | TGTGCCATCAGTGAGTCCGACAGCCAAGAGACCCAGTACTTC | CAISESDSQETQYF
TRBD2 | TRBJ2-7 | TRBV7-8 | . | TGTGCCAGCAGCGTGGGGGGGTACGAGCAGTACTTC | CASSVGGYEQYF
. | TRBJ2-2 | TRBV6-5 | . | TGTGCCAGCAGTTACCAGGACTCGAACACCGGGGAGCTGTTTTTT | CASSYQDSNTGELFF
TRBD1 | TRBJ2-3 | TRBV5-1 | . | TGCGCCAGCAGCTCCCCGGGACAGGGATATACGCAGTATTTT | CASSSPGQGYTQYF
TRBD1 | TRBJ2-7 | TRBV4-1 | . | TGCGCCAGCAGCCAAGATGTGGTGACAGGGGTAACCTACGAGCAGTACTTC | CASSQDVVTGVTYEQYF
TRBD2 | TRBJ2-3 | TRBV6-5 | few | TGTGCCAGCAGTTACACTAGCGGGAGGGGAGATACGCAGTATTTT | CASSYTSGRGDTQYF
. | TRBJ1-3 | TRBV6-6 | . | TGTGCCAGCAGTTACTCGCGTTTGGGCGACACCATATATTTT | CASSYSRLGDTIYF
. | TRBJ1-2 | TRBV9 | . | TGTGCCAGCAGCGGCCACAGGGACGGCTACACCTTC | CASSGHRDGYTF
. | TRBJ1-2 | TRBV7-9 | . | TGTGCCAGCAGCTTAGCCCCCAGGGCGGCTGGCTACACCTTC | CASSLAPRAAGYTF
TRBD2 | TRBJ2-2 | TRBV6-1 | . | TGTGCCAGCAGTGACTTCTTAGCGGGAGTTCACGGGGAGCTGTTTTTT | CASSDFLAGVHGELFF
. | TRBJ1-2 | TRBV5-4 | once | TGTGCCAGCAGCTTAATCGGACAAGGGAATGGCTACACCTTC | CASSLIGQGNGYTF
. | TRBJ2-1 | TRBV7-2 | . | TGTGCCAGCAGCCACCAGGGGCGGCGGGAGAATGAGCAGTTCTTC | CASSHQGRRENEQFF
. | TRBJ2-1 | TRBV11-2 | . | TGTGCCAGCAGCCCATTAGTAGCGGAGAATGAGCAGTTCTTC | CASSPLVAENEQFF
. | TRBJ2-1 | TRBV27 | . | TGTGCCAGCAGTAGGCCGGGATACTCCAATGAGCAGTTCTTC | CASSRPGYSNEQFF
TRBD1 | TRBJ1-6 | TRBV27 | . | TGTGCCAGCAGTTTCAAAAGGCCCCCAGGGGGCCGAAATAATTCACCCCTCCACTTT | CASSFKRPPGGRNNSPLHF
. | TRBJ1-4 | TRBV25-1 | . | TGTGCCAGCCGGGATGACGCAACTAATGAAAAACTGTTTTTT | CASRDDATNEKLFF
. | TRBJ2-5 | TRBV18 | . | TGTGCCAGCTCCCAAAACAGTCAAGAGACCCAGTACTTC | CASSQNSQETQYF
. | TRBJ2-1 | TRBV19 | . | TGTGCCAGTAGTCAGCGTTACAATGAGCAGTTCTTC | CASSQRYNEQFF
. | TRBJ2-3 | TRBV7-3 | . | TGTGCCAGCAGCCCGGGGACACTTAGCACAGATACGCAGTATTTT | CASSPGTLSTDTQYF
. | TRBJ1-2 | TRBV6-5 | . | TGTGCCAGCAGTCTGGACAGCAACTATGGCTACACCTTC | CASSLDSNYGYTF